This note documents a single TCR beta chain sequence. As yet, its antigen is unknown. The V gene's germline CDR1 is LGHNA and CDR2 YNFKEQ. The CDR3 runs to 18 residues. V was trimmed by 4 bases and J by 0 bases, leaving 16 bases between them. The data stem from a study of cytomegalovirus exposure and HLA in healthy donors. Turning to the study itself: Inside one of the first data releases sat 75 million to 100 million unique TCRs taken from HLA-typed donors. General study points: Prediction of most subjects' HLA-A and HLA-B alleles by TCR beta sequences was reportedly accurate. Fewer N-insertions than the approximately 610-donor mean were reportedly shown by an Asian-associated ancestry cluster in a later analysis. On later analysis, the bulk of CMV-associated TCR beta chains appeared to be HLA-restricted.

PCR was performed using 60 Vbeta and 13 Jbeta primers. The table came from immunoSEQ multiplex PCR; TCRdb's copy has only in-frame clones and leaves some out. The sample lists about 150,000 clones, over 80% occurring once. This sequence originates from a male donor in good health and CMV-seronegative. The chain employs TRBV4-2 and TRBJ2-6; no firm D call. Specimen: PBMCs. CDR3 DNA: TGTGCCAGCAGCCCACAAGGTGGGCAGAGCTCTGGGGCCAACGTCCTGACTTTC. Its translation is CASSPQGGQSSGANVLTF.